The 17 T cell receptor beta chains reported below all come from one sample, sequenced in a study of T-cell memory formation after mild COVID-19. MiXCR was run by TCRdb on the 5' RACE reads, yielding one entry per CDR3 protein. Among 35,000 to 50,000 distinct CDR3 sequences listed, over 5% were seen once. Sequencing used PBMCs or a T cell subset sorted from them (not recorded which). These receptors came from an adult who had mild COVID-19 (a few samples of this study predate the infection). Cell type and time point are not known.

In its sample, this clonotype was seen a few times. The chain joins TRBV6-2 or TRBV6-3 to TRBJ2-4; the match to TRBD1 covers 8 bases. The CDR3 runs to 19 residues. CDR1 MNHEY and CDR2 SVGEGT come from the germline V gene. Unmatched junction bases numbered 20, after V lost 8 bases and J lost 2 bases. The CDR3 here is CASGDLTGEVLYTKNIQYF. Written as DNA, the CDR3 is TGTGCCAGCGGGGACTTGACAGGGGAGGTCTTGTATACCAAAAACATTCAGTACTTC.

This clonotype was observed a handful of times. The rearrangement joins TRBV11-2 to TRBJ2-2; TRBD1 matches 7 bases. V lost 6 bases, J lost 9 bases, and 7 bases stayed unmatched. Germline V CDR1 and CDR2: SGHAT, FQNNGV. The CDR3 runs to 13 residues. This chain's CDR3 is CASSSSQGWELFF. CDR3 coding DNA: TGTGCCAGCAGTTCCTCACAGGGGTGGGAGCTGTTTTTT.

The genes are TRBV20-1 and TRBJ2-7; 14 positions agree with TRBD2. The trim removed 5 bases at V and 5 bases at J, leaving 8 bases unmatched. Germline-derived CDR1 and CDR2 are DFQATT and SNEGSKA (reference sequence). This CDR3 contains 15 residues. CDR3 sequence reads: CSAPGTSGSFNEQYF. As DNA, the CDR3 is TGCAGTGCTCCCGGGACTAGCGGGAGCTTTAACGAGCAGTACTTC.

Many counts were recorded for this clonotype. The chain is built from TRBV7-3 and TRBJ2-1, with 10 bases that match TRBD2. The J segment lost 7 bases and the V segment lost 2 bases, leaving 14 bases of the junction unmatched. This CDR3 is 18 amino acids long. Per the germline V gene, CDR1 is SGHTA and CDR2 is FQGTGA. The CDR3 loop is CASSLGGGLAGAGNEQFF. DNA of the CDR3: TGTGCCAGCAGCTTAGGTGGTGGGCTAGCGGGGGCTGGGAATGAGCAGTTCTTC.

There are many counts of this clonotype. The chain recombines TRBV7-9 with TRBJ2-3; 8 bases fit TRBD1. V was clipped by 5 bases and J by 5 bases; unmatched bases: 12. The CDR3 runs 16 residues. The germline CDR1 and CDR2 sequences are SEHNR and FQNEAQ (reference sequence). CDR3 sequence: CASSSPRTGSRDTQYF. CDR3 sequence (DNA): TGTGCCAGCAGCAGCCCCCGGACAGGGAGTAGAGATACGCAGTATTTT.

The chain recombines TRBV7-9 with TRBJ2-2; 9 bases line up with TRBD1. The V and J ends lost 4 bases and 2 bases, in that order; junction bases with no gene match: 5. The length of the CDR3 is 16 residues. Germline CDR1 and CDR2: SEHNR and FQNEAQ (reference sequence). This CDR3 reads CASSSHRGRNTGELFF. As DNA, the CDR3 is TGTGCCAGCAGCTCTCACAGGGGGCGAAACACCGGGGAGCTGTTTTTT.

This clonotype has just a few counts. The CDR3 region has the DNA TGTGCCGGAGGCAATGCATACAATCAGCCCCAGCATTTT. Its protein is CAGGNAYNQPQHF. The chain joins TRBV30 to TRBJ1-5; D gene uncertain. The V gene lost 8 bases and the J gene lost 3 bases, with 14 bases spanning the gap. The germline V gene encodes CDR1 GTSNPN and CDR2 SVGIG (reference sequence). CDR3 length equals 13 residues.

The DNA for the CDR3 is TGTGCCAGCAGCTTAGCCGGTTCCCTGAATTCACCCCTCCACTTT. Its protein product is CASSLAGSLNSPLHF. The chain carries TRBV7-2 and TRBJ1-6; D gene uncertain. CDR3 length equals 15 residues. Germline CDR1 reads SGHTA; CDR2 reads FQGNSA. Trimming shortened V by 0 bases and J by 7 bases, and 10 bases separated the two germline ends. The variable domain in full, with the rest retrieved from reference TRBV7-2 and TRBJ1-6, is GAGVSQSPSNKVTEKGKDVELRCDPISGHTALYWYRQSLGQGLEFLIYFQGNSAPDKSGLPSDRFSAERTGGSVSTLTIQRTQQEDSAVYLCASSLAGSLNSPLHFGNGTRLTVT.

This clonotype showed up many times. The chain employs TRBV15 and TRBJ2-3; a possible D gene is TRBD2 (5 bases). Trimming took 4 bases from V and 3 from J, leaving 14 bases between them. This CDR3 contains 15 residues. The V gene's germline CDR1 is LNHNV and CDR2 YYDKDF (reference sequence). In DNA form, the CDR3 reads TGTGCCACCAGCATGACGGGAAGGGTAACAGATACGCAGTATTTT. It codes for CATSMTGRVTDTQYF.

J is TRBJ2-1 and V is TRBV9; 7 bases map to TRBD2. CDR1 is SGDLS and CDR2 is YYNGEE in the germline V gene. CDR3 length: 18 residues. The V segment lost 0 bases and the J segment 5 bases; nucleotides outside the gene matches: 14. CDR3 loop: CASSVAPEAGAGDNEQFF. In nucleotides, the CDR3 is TGTGCCAGCAGCGTAGCTCCCGAAGCAGGCGCGGGGGACAATGAGCAGTTCTTC.

In its sample, this clonotype was seen many times. The chain carries TRBV12-3 or TRBV12-4 and TRBJ2-5; a weak D match, TRBD2 (6 bases). V lost 8 bases to trimming and J lost 7 bases, with 11 bases between them. This CDR3 region has 11 residues. The CDR3 sequence is CASRGRGTQYF. The CDR3 nucleotides read TGTGCCAGCCGAGGGCGGGGGACCCAGTACTTC.

This chain joins TRBV12-3 or TRBV12-4 and TRBJ2-7; D tentatively reads TRBD1 or TRBD2 (5 bases each). Trimming stripped 6 bases from V and 3 bases from J, with 9 bases between. The CDR3 sequence is 12 residues long. CDR3 region: CASSPRGYEQYF. The CDR3 nucleotides are TGTGCCAGCAGCCCGAGGGGCTACGAGCAGTACTTC.

This sequence joins TRBV6-5 and TRBJ2-7, with a possible D match to TRBD1 (6 bases). V was shortened by 2 bases and J by 6 bases, with 8 bases between the two germline ends. This CDR3 has 12 amino acids. The germline V gene encodes CDR1 MNHEY and CDR2 SVGAGI. The CDR3 reads CASSYLRGEQYF. The CDR3 nucleotides are TGTGCCAGCAGTTACCTCAGGGGCGAGCAGTACTTC.

This chain links TRBV7-2 with TRBJ2-1, with D tentatively TRBD1 (7 bases). CDR3 length equals 15 residues. V lost 2 bases and J lost 5, with 13 bases in between. Germline-derived CDR1 and CDR2 are SGHTA and FQGNSA. In DNA, the CDR3 is TGTGCCAGCAGCTTAACCAGGGGGGCAGACAATGAGCAGTTCTTC. Translated, it gives CASSLTRGADNEQFF.

This clonotype has a handful of counts. This sequence joins TRBV27 and TRBJ1-1; no definite D call. Germline loops: CDR1 MNHEY, CDR2 SMNVEV (reference sequence). This CDR3 has 15 amino acids. V gave up 3 bases and J gave up 0 bases, with 11 bases separating them. The CDR3 sequence is CASSFTPGLNTEAFF. In DNA form, the CDR3 reads TGTGCCAGCAGTTTTACCCCCGGGTTGAACACTGAAGCTTTCTTT.

V gene TRBV7-2 combines with J gene TRBJ2-1, with 14 bases identical to TRBD2. Germline lookup yields CDR1 SGHTA and CDR2 FQGNSA. Losses at the gene ends were 5 bases for V and 9 bases for J; bases not matched to a gene: 9. The CDR3 loop spans 16 amino acids. CDR3 DNA: TGTGCCAGCAGCAATTTCGGGACTAGCGGGAGCTCTGAGCAGTTCTTC. Its translation: CASSNFGTSGSSEQFF.

This chain links TRBV4-3 with TRBJ2-1, with 12 bases identical to TRBD2. From germline, CDR1 is LGHNA and CDR2 YSLEER. V was clipped by 0 bases and J by 0 bases; unmatched bases: 9. This CDR3 is 20 amino acids long. CDR3 protein: CASSQDLRTSGASSYNEQFF. Written as DNA, the CDR3 is TGCGCCAGCAGCCAAGATCTGAGGACTAGCGGGGCCAGCTCCTACAATGAGCAGTTCTTC.